The 24 T cell receptor beta chains reported below all come from one sample, sequenced in a study of T cell responses to AZD1222 COVID-19 vaccine. This table comes from immunoSEQ multiplex PCR, and its TCRdb copy is limited to in-frame clones, with some not included. The sample lists around 140,000 clones, 85% to 95% seen once, with 0.85% to 0.95% in the top ten. The specimen comprised peripheral blood, sampled on day 0 of MenACWY control vaccination. The receptors come from an adult in good health.

Written as DNA, the CDR3 is TGTGCCACCAGTGAGGAGACTAGCGGGGTACAGCAGTTCTTC. This sequence encodes CATSEETSGVQQFF. The rearrangement joins TRBV24-1 to TRBJ2-1, with TRBD2 matching over 11 bases. The CDR3 has 14 residues. V gave up 4 bases and J gave up 11 bases; unmatched junction bases: 6. Germline lookup yields CDR1 KGHDR and CDR2 SFDVKD.

In its sample, this clone was seen once. The chain couples TRBV7-6 to TRBJ2-3; 10 positions match TRBD2. The CDR3 extends over 16 amino acids. J lost 1 base, V lost 2 bases, and 3 bases had no gene match. Germline CDR1 and CDR2: SGHVS and FNYEAQ. The CDR3 loop is CASSLLGTSGTDTQYF. As DNA, the CDR3 is TGTGCCAGCAGCTTACTAGGGACTAGCGGCACAGATACGCAGTATTTT.

The chain couples TRBV4-1 to TRBJ1-1, with 12 bases lining up with TRBD1. Germline assignment: CDR1 MGHRA and CDR2 YSYEKL. The V and J ends lost 3 bases and 3 bases, in that order; junction bases with no gene match: 8. CDR3 size: 17 residues. For the CDR3, the DNA is TGCGCCAGCAGCCACCGGGACAGGGGGCGATCGGACACTGAAGCTTTCTTT. It translates to CASSHRDRGRSDTEAFF.

The CDR3 DNA follows: TGTGCCAGCCAGGTGAGGGCAGGAAACACCATATATTTT. Protein: CASQVRAGNTIYF. This chain joins TRBV6-6 and TRBJ1-3, with D hard to call. The germline V and J ends were trimmed by 8 bases and 4 bases, with 12 bases remaining between them. CDR1 and CDR2 (germline): MNHNY, SVGAGI (reference sequence). This CDR3 comprises 13 residues.

V is TRBV4-2 and J is TRBJ2-4, with D uncertain. Germline V gene lookup returns CDR1 LGHNA and CDR2 YNFKEQ. V was cut by 1 base and J by 8 bases, with 12 bases left in between. This CDR3 contains 14 residues. CDR3 DNA: TGTGCCAGCAGCCAAGGTGGCTACATGGACATTCAGTACTTC. Residues: CASSQGGYMDIQYF.

V and J are TRBV7-2 and TRBJ1-2, with 8 bases identical to TRBD1. Germline CDR1 SGHTA, CDR2 FQGNSA. CDR3 length equals 15 residues. V lost 1 base and J lost 2; bases outside the gene matches: 3. The CDR3, as DNA: TGTGCCAGCAGCTTAGAGGGACAGGTCAACTATGGCTACACCTTC. Encoded protein: CASSLEGQVNYGYTF. The full variable domain, its missing parts supplied by reference TRBV7-2 and TRBJ1-2, is GAGVSQSPSNKVTEKGKDVELRCDPISGHTALYWYRQSLGQGLEFLIYFQGNSAPDKSGLPSDRFSAERTGGSVSTLTIQRTQQEDSAVYLCASSLEGQVNYGYTFGSGTRLTVV.

The chain has TRBV5-1 and TRBJ1-2; D not resolved. V shed 0 bases and J shed 8 bases, with 14 bases lying between them. Looked up from germline, CDR1 is SGHRS and CDR2 is YFSETQ. This CDR3 comprises 14 residues. The CDR3 here is CASSLGVQSEGYTF. In DNA, the CDR3 is TGCGCCAGCAGCTTGGGGGTCCAGAGTGAAGGCTACACCTTC.

V gene TRBV7-9 combines with J gene TRBJ1-1; 9 bases are a match to TRBD1. The V gene end was trimmed by 1 base and the J gene end by 6 bases; junction bases not matched to a gene: 9. The CDR3 has 16 amino acids. CDR1 and CDR2 from the germline V gene are SEHNR and FQNEAQ (reference sequence). This chain's CDR3 is CASSLVPGQGIPEAFF. DNA of the CDR3: TGTGCCAGCAGCTTAGTTCCGGGACAGGGAATTCCTGAAGCTTTCTTT.

The chain joins TRBV18 to TRBJ1-4; D is perhaps TRBD1 (5 bases). The germline V gene encodes CDR1 KGHSH and CDR2 LQKENI. Trimming removed 4 bases at V and 8 bases at J, with 11 bases between. CDR3 length: 13 amino acids. The CDR3 sequence: CASSQGQNEKLFF. CDR3 sequence (DNA): TGTGCCAGCTCACAGGGGCAGAACGAAAAACTGTTTTTT.

J is TRBJ2-7 and V is TRBV4-1; the match to TRBD2 covers 15 bases. Trimming took 1 base from V and 6 from J; bases not matched to a gene: 4. This CDR3 is built from 16 residues. Germline V gene lookup returns CDR1 MGHRA and CDR2 YSYEKL. The CDR3 bases are TGCGCCAGCAGCCAAGGGGGACTAGCGGGAGGTACCGAGCAGTACTTC. As protein: CASSQGGLAGGTEQYF.

V is TRBV6-5 and J is TRBJ1-3; D uncertain. Trimming left V 3 bases short and J 4 bases short, with 7 bases between. The germline CDR1 and CDR2 sequences are MNHEY and SVGAGI. There are 13 residues in the CDR3. CDR3 sequence: CASSYSNGNTIYF. In DNA form, the CDR3 reads TGTGCCAGCAGTTATTCAAACGGAAACACCATATATTTT.

The chain couples TRBV6-2 or TRBV6-3 to TRBJ1-2, with D possibly matching TRBD1 (6 bases). This CDR3 has 13 amino acids. Germline V gene lookup returns CDR1 MNHEY and CDR2 SVGEGT. The V end lost 6 bases, the J end lost 4 bases, and 12 bases lay between the germline ends. For the CDR3, the DNA is TGTGCCAGCAGCCTTTCGGGGGCCTATGGCTACACCTTC. This translates into CASSLSGAYGYTF.

The chain has TRBV2 and TRBJ1-2; 8 positions match TRBD1. Germline-derived CDR1 and CDR2 are SNHLY and FYNNEI. The ends lost 4 bases at V and 8 bases at J; junction bases unmatched: 12. CDR3 length: 15 amino acids. The CDR3 region is CASSGEDRVLLGYTF. Written as DNA, the CDR3 is TGTGCCAGCAGTGGGGAGGACAGGGTACTCTTGGGCTACACCTTC.

This clone was picked up a small number of times. This chain joins TRBV18 and TRBJ2-1; D not certain. Trimming stripped 4 bases from V and 1 base from J, with 14 bases between. Germline lookup yields CDR1 KGHSH and CDR2 LQKENI. CDR3 length: 16 residues. The CDR3 region is CASSRRGVRSYNEQFF. DNA for the CDR3: TGTGCCAGCTCACGTCGCGGTGTGCGTTCCTACAATGAGCAGTTCTTC.

Note on this clone: This sample includes further DNA sequences coding for the same CDR3. The chain links TRBV2 to TRBJ1-1; D may be TRBD1 (5 bases). Trimming pared 6 bases from V and 2 bases from J, leaving 10 bases between. The CDR3 length is 13 residues. The V gene's germline CDR1 is SNHLY and CDR2 FYNNEI. This CDR3 is CASSGQGNTEAFF. Written as DNA, the CDR3 is TGTGCCAGCAGCGGGCAGGGTAACACTGAAGCTTTCTTT.

The genes are TRBV6-5 and TRBJ1-1; no definite D call. Trimming removed 2 bases at V and 1 base at J, with 5 bases between. The CDR3 has 13 amino acids. Germline CDR1 and CDR2: MNHEY and SVGAGI. CDR3 bases: TGTGCCAGCAGTTACCACGGGAACACTGAAGCTTTCTTT. As protein: CASSYHGNTEAFF.

The chain recombines TRBV2 with TRBJ2-7; 7 nucleotides match TRBD1. V shed 8 bases and J 4 bases; nucleotides not matched to a gene: 8. The length of the CDR3 is 13 residues. From germline, CDR1 is SNHLY and CDR2 FYNNEI. DNA for the CDR3: TGTGCCAGCCGCCGGGACAGACTTTACGAGCAGTACTTC. The encoded protein is CASRRDRLYEQYF. Filled out from reference TRBV2 and TRBJ2-7, the complete variable domain reads EPEVTQTPSHQVTQMGQEVILRCVPISNHLYFYWYRQILGQKVEFLVSFYNNEISEKSEIFDDQFSVERPDGSNFTLKIRSTKLEDSAMYFCASRRDRLYEQYFGPGTRLTVT.

CDR3 loop: CAIQPDRVAEQYF. In DNA form, the CDR3 reads TGTGCCATACAACCTGACAGGGTTGCCGAGCAGTACTTC. The rearrangement links TRBV2 to TRBJ2-7; the match to TRBD1 covers 7 bases. Trimming took 10 bases from V and 6 from J; bases not matched to a gene: 12. Germline-derived CDR1 and CDR2 are SNHLY and FYNNEI. The CDR3 is made up of 13 amino acids.

V is TRBV10-3 and J is TRBJ1-4; D remains unclear. The CDR3 totals 15 residues. CDR1 is ENHRY, CDR2 SYGVKD, per germline. V was shortened by 3 bases and J by 0 bases, with 8 bases between the two germline ends. This CDR3 is CAISEQYSTNEKLFF. The CDR3 DNA follows: TGTGCCATCAGTGAACAATATTCAACTAATGAAAAACTGTTTTTT.

This rearrangement joins TRBV6-5 to TRBJ2-5; 8 positions match TRBD2. Germline lookup yields CDR1 MNHEY and CDR2 SVGAGI. With 9 bases clipped from V and 1 base from J, the junction kept 7 bases outside the gene matches. The CDR3 consists of 14 residues. CDR3 sequence (DNA): TGTGCCAGTTCGGGGGGGCCTAGCCAAGAGACCCAGTACTTC. As protein: CASSGGPSQETQYF.

For the CDR3, the DNA is TGTGCCAGCTCGCCAGGGTGGGGGACTGAAGCTTTCTTT. This translates into CASSPGWGTEAFF. The V and J genes are TRBV6-6 and TRBJ1-1; D might be TRBD1 (5 bases). The CDR3 totals 13 residues. V shed 8 bases and J shed 5 bases, with 15 bases lying between them. The V gene's germline CDR1 is MNHNY and CDR2 SVGAGI (reference sequence).

DNA of the CDR3: TGTGCCGAACAGGGGATGAACACTGAAGCTTTCTTT. It is translated as CAEQGMNTEAFF. V is TRBV7-9 and J is TRBJ1-1; TRBD1 agrees at 7 bases. V shed 11 bases and J 0 bases; nucleotides not matched to a gene: 3. The germline V gene encodes CDR1 SEHNR and CDR2 FQNEAQ (reference sequence). This CDR3 is 12 amino acids long.

V is TRBV27 and J is TRBJ1-2; TRBD1 aligns across 7 bases. The CDR3 consists of 13 residues. The V gene end was trimmed by 4 bases and the J gene end by 13 bases; junction bases not matched to a gene: 12. From germline, CDR1 is MNHEY and CDR2 SMNVEV (reference sequence). The DNA for the CDR3 is TGTGCCAGCAGTTCACTCGGACAGGTCGAGCCCACCTTC. This sequence encodes CASSSLGQVEPTF.

This chain links TRBV3-1 (or the pseudogene TRBV3-2) with TRBJ2-7, with 8 bases lining up with TRBD2. The CDR3 spans 12 residues. Germline CDR1 is LGHDT and CDR2 is YNNKEL (reference sequence). J lost 5 bases, V lost 5 bases, and 2 bases had no gene match. The CDR3 protein is CASSVGLDEQYF. The CDR3 DNA reads as TGTGCCAGCAGCGTGGGACTAGACGAGCAGTACTTC.